Given below is one T cell receptor (beta chain) in context. What it binds is not known. These data come from a study of siplizumab effects on memory and regulatory T cells. General observations from the study: Versus around 30% in controls, the mappable alloreactive CD4+ clones averaged approximately 64% Treg-derived with siplizumab.

Deletions cut 0 bases from V and 6 bases from J, with 12 bases between. The CDR3 is made up of 14 amino acids. CDR1 is LNHNV and CDR2 is YYDKDF in the germline V gene (reference sequence). TCRdb's table, derived via immunoSEQ multiplex PCR, lists solely in-frame clones and lacks some. Among about 110,000 clones, around 90% were seen once, and the ten largest hold roughly 0.75%. The clonotype originates from a human donor in good health. The sequencing sample was made of Tregs sorted from blood. The chain links TRBV15 to TRBJ2-7; tentatively, D is TRBD1 or TRBD2 (5 bases each). CDR3 sequence reads: CATSRDWVGVEQYF. DNA of the CDR3: TGTGCCACCAGCAGAGATTGGGTGGGGGTCGAGCAGTACTTC. The complete variable domain, with remaining parts taken from reference TRBV15 and TRBJ2-7, reads DAMVIQNPRYQVTQFGKPVTLSCSQTLNHNVMYWYQQKSSQAPKLLFHYYDKDFNNEADTPDNFQSRRPNTSFCFLDIRSPGLGDTAMYLCATSRDWVGVEQYFGPGTRLTVT.